The 26 T cell receptor beta chains listed next were all sequenced from one sample in a study of CD8 T cells in ankylosing spondylitis. Study-wide points: Characteristic of ankylosing spondylitis blood, it appeared, was a TCR beta motif comprising roughly eight highly homologous variants.

Their cognate antigens are unknown. TCRdb re-called the 5' RACE reads with MiXCR, one entry per CDR3 protein. The data show about 200,000 distinct CDR3 sequences, more than 5.5% seen once. Sample: blood, either unsorted or a sorted T cell fraction (not recorded which). The source is a male donor with ankylosing spondylitis.

This sequence joins TRBV7-8 and TRBJ2-7; D gene ambiguous. The CDR3 consists of 13 residues. The V end was cut by 8 bases, the J end by 2 bases, with 13 bases between. CDR1 SGHVS and CDR2 FQNEAQ come from the germline V gene. CDR3 sequence: CASREHLTYEQYF. In nucleotides, the CDR3 is TGTGCCAGCCGCGAGCACTTAACCTACGAGCAGTACTTC. The full variable domain, with the rest looked up from reference TRBV7-8 and TRBJ2-7, is GAGVSQSPRYKVAKRGQDVALRCDPISGHVSLFWYQQALGQGPEFLTYFQNEAQLDKSGLPSDRFFAERPEGSVSTLKIQRTQQEDSAVYLCASREHLTYEQYFGPGTRLTVT.

At least ten counts were recorded for this clonotype. The V and J genes are TRBV27 and TRBJ2-1; D might be TRBD2 (6 bases). V was clipped by 2 bases and J by 8 bases, with 10 bases between them. This CDR3 has 13 amino acids. Germline V gene sequence: CDR1 MNHEY, CDR2 SMNVEV (reference sequence). DNA for the CDR3: TGTGCCAGCAGTTTAGGGGGGTTGGATGAGCAGTTCTTC. As protein: CASSLGGLDEQFF.

At least ten counts were recorded for this clonotype. The V and J genes are TRBV4-1 and TRBJ2-1; D may be TRBD2 (5 bases). Trimming took 1 base from V and 8 from J, leaving 15 bases between them. Per germline, CDR1 MGHRA and CDR2 YSYEKL. CDR3 length: 15 amino acids. DNA for the CDR3: TGCGCCAGCAGCCAAGGAGCCGGGGAACTCTATGAGCAGTTCTTC. Its translation is CASSQGAGELYEQFF.

This clonotype was recorded many times. The chain joins TRBV20-1 to TRBJ2-1, with D perhaps TRBD2 (5 bases). V lost 3 bases and J lost 1, with 10 bases in between. Germline values: CDR1 DFQATT, CDR2 SNEGSKA (reference sequence). CDR3 length: 14 amino acids. The CDR3 sequence: CSASPGMSYNEQFF. CDR3 coding DNA: TGCAGTGCTAGTCCCGGGATGTCCTACAATGAGCAGTTCTTC.

This clonotype has more than one count but fewer than ten. The chain combines TRBV7-2 with TRBJ2-7; 8 bases are a match to TRBD1. The trim removed 5 bases at V and 5 bases at J, leaving 5 bases unmatched. This CDR3 is 13 amino acids long. Germline assignment: CDR1 SGHTA and CDR2 FQGNSA. The DNA for the CDR3 is TGTGCCAGCAGCCGGACAGGGAGGAACGAGCAGTACTTC. Encoded protein: CASSRTGRNEQYF.

As DNA, the CDR3 is TGTGCCAGCAGGGAAAGACAGTCCCCTGGGGCCAACGTCCTGACTTTC. Translation: CASRERQSPGANVLTF. V gene TRBV27 combines with J gene TRBJ2-6; the D gene is possibly TRBD1 (5 bases). The germline gives CDR1 MNHEY, CDR2 SMNVEV (reference sequence). This CDR3 has 16 amino acids. Between the trimmed V and J ends, which lost 6 bases and 2 bases, there was a span of 14 bases.

Ten or more counts support this clonotype. The chain combines TRBV7-9 with TRBJ2-7, with TRBD1 matching over 7 bases. This CDR3 comprises 14 residues. Germline trimming cut 0 bases from V and 6 bases from J; bases unmatched to any gene: 5. The V gene's germline CDR1 is SEHNR and CDR2 FQNEAQ (reference sequence). CDR3: CASSLANRGSEQYF. The DNA for the CDR3 is TGTGCCAGCAGCTTAGCTAACAGGGGAAGCGAGCAGTACTTC.

This clonotype came up many times. The V gene is TRBV28, the J gene TRBJ1-2; 11 bases fit TRBD1. The CDR3 covers 13 residues. V lost 8 bases to trimming and J lost 5 bases; unmatched junction nucleotides: 4. The germline gives CDR1 MDHEN, CDR2 SYDVKM. CDR3: CASRTGGAYGYTF. The CDR3 DNA reads as TGTGCCAGCCGGACAGGGGGCGCGTATGGCTACACCTTC.

Many counts were recorded for this clonotype. The chain recombines TRBV7-9 with TRBJ2-3; D gene uncertain. The length of the CDR3 is 14 residues. The ends were cut back, 2 bases at V and 2 bases at J, with 8 bases in the middle. CDR1 and CDR2 (germline): SEHNR, FQNEAQ (reference sequence). CDR3 sequence (DNA): TGTGCCAGCAGCTTAACGTCCACCACAGATACGCAGTATTTT. Its translation is CASSLTSTTDTQYF.

This clonotype showed up many times. CDR3 in amino acids: CASSSIADTQYF. The CDR3 nucleotides read TGTGCCAGCAGCTCGATAGCAGATACGCAGTATTTT. The chain employs TRBV5-6 and TRBJ2-3, with unresolved D. CDR3 size: 12 residues. Germline lookup yields CDR1 SGHDT and CDR2 YYEEEE. Trimming left V 3 bases short and J 4 bases short, with 6 bases between.

There are many counts of this clonotype. This chain joins TRBV4-3 and TRBJ2-5; D remains ambiguous. CDR1 is LGHNA and CDR2 is YSLEER in the germline V gene. Trimming left V 6 bases short and J 3 bases short, with 11 bases between. CDR3 length: 13 amino acids. The CDR3 DNA reads TGCGCCAGCAGTTTAGACCTGGAAGAGACCCAGTACTTC. Translating it yields CASSLDLEETQYF.

This clonotype was detected many times. The V gene is TRBV6-5, the J gene TRBJ2-2; 9 nucleotides line up with TRBD1. This CDR3 has 17 amino acids. Germline CDR1 and CDR2: MNHEY and SVGAGI. J lost 2 bases, V lost 2 bases, and 6 bases had no gene match. DNA for the CDR3: TGTGCCAGCAGTTACCGGGACAGGGTAACCAACACCGGGGAGCTGTTTTTT. This sequence encodes CASSYRDRVTNTGELFF.

The CDR3 coding sequence is TGTGCCAGCAGTGAAAACCCTGAGACAGGCGTAGAAGCTTTCTTT. Translated: CASSENPETGVEAFF. The genes are TRBV6-1 and TRBJ1-1; TRBD1 is a possible D gene (6 bases). The CDR3 covers 15 residues. V was clipped by 2 bases and J by 8 bases, with 18 bases between them. Germline V gene data show CDR1 as MNHNS and CDR2 as SASEGT.

In this sample, this clonotype turned up many times. The chain employs TRBV15 and TRBJ2-7; 9 bases are shared with TRBD1. Per germline, CDR1 LNHNV and CDR2 YYDKDF (reference sequence). The V gene end was trimmed by 1 base and the J gene end by 5 bases; junction bases not matched to a gene: 6. The CDR3 is 15 amino acids. The CDR3 nucleotides read TGTGCCACCAGCAGAGGACGGGACAGGGTAAACGAGCAGTACTTC. Encoded protein: CATSRGRDRVNEQYF.

There are a few counts of this clonotype. The chain links TRBV4-3 to TRBJ2-2, with TRBD2 matching 8 bases. There are 16 residues in the CDR3. Germline V CDR1 and CDR2: LGHNA, YSLEER. V lost 4 bases and J lost 4; bases outside the gene matches: 8. CDR3 bases: TGCGCCAGCAGCCCGGGGACTAGTATAGGCACCGGGGAGCTGTTTTTT. The encoded protein is CASSPGTSIGTGELFF.

V is TRBV7-9 and J is TRBJ2-1; possible D gene TRBD2, 6 bases. Germline CDR1 is SEHNR and CDR2 is FQNEAQ (reference sequence). The CDR3 has 14 residues. Between the trimmed V and J ends, which lost 4 bases and 4 bases, there was a span of 11 bases. CDR3 in DNA: TGTGCCAGCAGCTCCGATAGCGGTTACAATGAGCAGTTCTTC. Its protein product is CASSSDSGYNEQFF.

Many counts were recorded for this clonotype. This chain joins TRBV6-2 or TRBV6-3 and TRBJ2-3, with D unclear. The CDR3 is 14 amino acids. CDR1 and CDR2 from the germline V gene are MNHEY and SVGEGT. Deletions cut 5 bases from V and 0 bases from J, with 9 bases between. CDR3 sequence: CASSKAVSTDTQYF. CDR3 bases: TGTGCCAGCAGTAAGGCGGTTAGCACAGATACGCAGTATTTT.

This clonotype was observed many times. This rearrangement joins TRBV20-1 to TRBJ2-7; no reliable D call. The CDR3 consists of 13 residues. Germline CDR1 is DFQATT and CDR2 is SNEGSKA (reference sequence). Trimming removed 3 bases at V and 1 base at J, with 10 bases between. The DNA of the CDR3 is TGCAGTGCTAGTAGCAGGTTTTCCTACGAGCAGTACTTC. It translates to CSASSRFSYEQYF.

This rearrangement joins TRBV29-1 to TRBJ2-2, with D tentatively TRBD1 (5 bases). CDR1 and CDR2 from the germline V gene are SQVTM and ANQGSEA. The CDR3 is 13 amino acids. The germline V and J ends were trimmed by 4 bases and 1 base, with 7 bases remaining between them. In nucleotides, the CDR3 is TGCAGCGTTGGACAGATGAACACCGGGGAGCTGTTTTTT. Translating it yields CSVGQMNTGELFF.

This clonotype was picked up many times. This chain connects TRBV2 to TRBJ2-2; D is uncertain. This CDR3 is 13 amino acids long. CDR1 and CDR2 from the germline V gene are SNHLY and FYNNEI. Deletions cut 5 bases from V and 6 bases from J, with 10 bases between. DNA of the CDR3: TGTGCCAGCAGTAGTATCGTGGCCGGGGAGCTGTTTTTT. Residues: CASSSIVAGELFF.

This clonotype was found many times. This chain uses TRBV6-2 or TRBV6-3 with TRBJ2-7; D not resolved. Germline V gives CDR1 MNHEY, CDR2 SVGEGT. V was shortened by 3 bases and J by 2 bases, with 11 bases between the two germline ends. The CDR3 has 14 residues. The CDR3 loop is CASSYFPLTYEQYF. CDR3 bases: TGTGCCAGCAGTTATTTCCCCCTGACCTACGAGCAGTACTTC.

This clonotype has a count of ten or more. DNA for the CDR3: TGTGCCTGGAGTCTCTCTGGGGGCGAGACCCAGTACTTC. Amino acid sequence: CAWSLSGGETQYF. This chain connects TRBV30 to TRBJ2-5; D is perhaps TRBD1 (6 bases). The CDR3 totals 13 residues. Germline-derived CDR1 and CDR2 are GTSNPN and SVGIG (reference sequence). V was cut by 2 bases and J by 5 bases, with 12 bases left in between.

This clonotype was recorded many times. The chain's CDR3 is CASSWDGKNYGYTF. The DNA of the CDR3 is TGTGCCAGCAGCTGGGACGGGAAGAACTATGGCTACACCTTC. This chain joins TRBV9 and TRBJ1-2, with D perhaps matching TRBD1 (5 bases). The V gene's germline CDR1 is SGDLS and CDR2 YYNGEE. The ends were cut back, 4 bases at V and 2 bases at J, with 12 bases in the middle. The CDR3 is 14 amino acids.

In its sample, this clonotype was seen a few times. V and J are TRBV14 and TRBJ2-1; TRBD1 aligns across 7 bases. CDR3 size: 17 residues. Trimming cost V 0 bases and J 5 bases; bases outside gene matches: 10. Germline V lookup: CDR1 SGHDN, CDR2 FVKESK. The CDR3 DNA reads TGTGCCAGCAGCCAAGATTTTAGGGGACAGTTAAACAATGAGCAGTTCTTC. Protein sequence: CASSQDFRGQLNNEQFF.

This clonotype was recorded a few times. This rearrangement joins TRBV5-1 to TRBJ2-6, with a possible D match to TRBD1 (5 bases). The germline V gene has CDR1 SGHRS and CDR2 YFSETQ. The V and J ends lost 1 base and 0 bases respectively, with 11 bases between them. This CDR3 is 17 amino acids long. This chain's CDR3 is CASSLTGGNSGANVLTF. CDR3 sequence (DNA): TGCGCCAGCAGCTTGACAGGCGGCAACTCTGGGGCCAACGTCCTGACTTTC.

This clonotype was counted ten times or more. J is TRBJ2-2 and V is TRBV10-1, with D unclear. CDR3 length: 13 residues. Germline loops: CDR1 WNHNN, CDR2 SYGVQD (reference sequence). V lost 3 bases, J lost 7 bases, and 9 bases lay in between. CDR3 DNA sequence: TGCGCCAGCAGTGAATATCAGGACGGGGAGCTGTTTTTT. It is translated as CASSEYQDGELFF.